This TCR beta chain was captured in a study of beta chain features in type 1 diabetes. V was shortened by 1 base and J by 4 bases, with 11 bases between the two germline ends. This CDR3 comprises 15 residues. Germline V gene data show CDR1 as LNHNV and CDR2 as YYDKDF (reference sequence). Notes on this clone: Its specificity is not known.

Via CD45RO/CCR7/CD25/CD127/CD95/CD27, cells of the CD4+ naive, central memory, regulatory and stem cell-like memory subsets were sorted. Findings and caveats of the study: Among patients with Type 1 diabetes, TCRB CDR3s were moderately but significantly shorter in every one of the four CD4+ subsets. Because the template was cDNA, high-expressing cells might be over-represented.

What was sequenced were expressed TCRB transcripts, since all of the isolated RNA had been reverse transcribed. Assay: immunoSEQ multiplex PCR; the TCRdb copy retains only in-frame clones and omits some. The sample lists about 650,000 clones; roughly 12% were seen once. V gene TRBV15 combines with J gene TRBJ1-3, with no clear D. Sequenced: naive CD4+ T cells from blood. This receptor was identified in a man aged 25-40 years with type 1 diabetes. CDR3 in amino acids: CATSRGEGNGNTIYF. CDR3 bases: TGTGCCACCAGCAGAGGGGAGGGCAACGGAAACACCATATATTTT.